The entry below describes one TCR beta chain. This record belongs to a study of blood T cell repertoires in COVID-19. The overall study: From T cells, B-cell-depleted T cells, or PBMCs came the material, which was cDNA or gDNA.

Only in-frame clones appear in the TCRdb table, and some are missing; sequencing was by immunoSEQ multiplex PCR. The sample holds hundreds of thousands of clones, approximately 90% seen once. V lost 10 bases to trimming and J lost 9 bases; unmatched junction nucleotides: 5. Germline V gives CDR1 MNHEY, CDR2 SVGAGI. CDR3 length: 11 amino acids. The chain is built from TRBV6-5 and TRBJ2-1; 8 nucleotides line up with TRBD2. Material for sequencing was peripheral blood. The receptor was derived from a woman in her twenties or thirties with active or convalescent COVID-19. The CDR3 sequence is CATGLASEQFF. CDR3 DNA sequence: TGTGCCACCGGACTAGCTAGTGAGCAGTTCTTC.